This record concerns one T cell receptor beta chain sequence. As yet, its antigen is unknown. Deletions cut 0 bases from V and 7 bases from J, with 12 bases between. The CDR3 loop spans 14 amino acids. The germline CDR1 and CDR2 sequences are GTSNPN and SVGIG (reference sequence). The sample belongs to a study of shared clonotypes between healthy human individuals. Study-level findings and limits: Sequencing depth was expected to influence donor clonotype sharing. Estimated clonotype richness was generally higher in naive than memory subsets. Clonotypes shared by all four donors outscored non-shared clonotypes in generation probability.

Assay: immunoSEQ multiplex PCR; the TCRdb copy retains only in-frame clones and omits some. In the table there are about 1,500,000 clones, over 95% of which are singletons. The sample taken for sequencing was naive CD4+ T cells sorted from blood. Subset noted: CD45RA+ positively selected. This sequence was found in a man aged 30 to 39 in good health. The genes are TRBV30 and TRBJ1-4; D remains ambiguous. CDR3 amino acids: CAWSVTNRGEKLFF. CDR3 in DNA: TGTGCCTGGAGTGTCACTAATCGCGGTGAAAAACTGTTTTTT. The whole variable domain, filled in from reference TRBV30 and TRBJ1-4, reads SQTIHQWPATLVQPVGSPLSLECTVEGTSNPNLYWYRQAAGRGLQLLFYSVGIGQISSEVPQNLSASRPQDRQFILSSKKLLLSDSGFYLCAWSVTNRGEKLFFGSGTQLSVL.